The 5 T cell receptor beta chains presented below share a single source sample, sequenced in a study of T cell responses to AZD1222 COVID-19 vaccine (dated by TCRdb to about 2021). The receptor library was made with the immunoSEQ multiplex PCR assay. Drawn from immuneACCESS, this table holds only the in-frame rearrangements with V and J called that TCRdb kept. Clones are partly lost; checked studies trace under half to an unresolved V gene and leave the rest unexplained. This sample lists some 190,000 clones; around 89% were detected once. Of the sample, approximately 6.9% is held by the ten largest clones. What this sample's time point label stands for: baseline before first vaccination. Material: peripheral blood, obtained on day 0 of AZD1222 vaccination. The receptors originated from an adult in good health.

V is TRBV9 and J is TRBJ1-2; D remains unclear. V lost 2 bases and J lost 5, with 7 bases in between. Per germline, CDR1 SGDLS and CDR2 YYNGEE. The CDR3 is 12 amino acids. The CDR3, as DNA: TGTGCCAGCAGCGTTCCCCGGTATGGCTACACCTTC. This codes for CASSVPRYGYTF. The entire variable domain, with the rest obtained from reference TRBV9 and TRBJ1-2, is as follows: DSGVTQTPKHLITATGQRVTLRCSPRSGDLSVYWYQQSLDQGLQFLIQYYNGEERAKGNILERFSAQQFPDLHSELNLSSLELGDSALYFCASSVPRYGYTFGSGTRLTVV.

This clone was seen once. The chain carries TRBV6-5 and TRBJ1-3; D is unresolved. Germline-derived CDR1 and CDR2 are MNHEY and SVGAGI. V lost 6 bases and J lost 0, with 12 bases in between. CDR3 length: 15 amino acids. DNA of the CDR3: TGTGCCAGCAGGACCTGGGCCGACTCTGGAAACACCATATATTTT. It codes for CASRTWADSGNTIYF.

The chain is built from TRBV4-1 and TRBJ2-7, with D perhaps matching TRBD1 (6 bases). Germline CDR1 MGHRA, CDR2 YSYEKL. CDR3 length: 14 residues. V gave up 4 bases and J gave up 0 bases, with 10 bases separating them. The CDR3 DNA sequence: TGCGCCAGCAGCCGCGAACAGGGCTCCTACGAGCAGTACTTC. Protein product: CASSREQGSYEQYF.

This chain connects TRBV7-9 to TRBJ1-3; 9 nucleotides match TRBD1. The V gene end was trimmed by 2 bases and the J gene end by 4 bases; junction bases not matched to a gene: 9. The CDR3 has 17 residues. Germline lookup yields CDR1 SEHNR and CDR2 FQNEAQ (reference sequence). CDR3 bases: TGTGCCAGCAGCTTATCATCTGGACAGGGGCCCGGAAACACCATATATTTT. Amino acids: CASSLSSGQGPGNTIYF.

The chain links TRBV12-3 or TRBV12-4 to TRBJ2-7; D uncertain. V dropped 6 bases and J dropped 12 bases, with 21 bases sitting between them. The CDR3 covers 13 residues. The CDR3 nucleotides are TGTGCCAGCAGCCCAAGTGCCTACTTTCCTATGTACGTC. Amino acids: CASSPSAYFPMYV.